This TCR beta chain was profiled in a study of T cell repertoires in cytomegalovirus infection. Study-wide context: CMV infection plus the matching HLA type was flagged by public TCR beta signatures.

Using its own MiXCR run on the reads, TCRdb lists one record per CDR3 protein. The sample includes 150,000 to 200,000 distinct CDR3 sequences, 13% to 15% of them seen just once. Concerning this clonotype: Its antigen is not identified.

Study-wide results and limits: Public TCR beta family frequency separated CMV-and-HLA carriers, including in an independent cohort. The ex vivo response was dominated by HLA-C-restricted CMV-specific TCR beta clonotypes.

Germline CDR1 SGHVS, CDR2 FNYEAQ. V dropped 4 bases and J dropped 5 bases, with 8 bases sitting between them. The CDR3 length is 12 residues. The chain couples TRBV7-6 to TRBJ2-5; no definite D call. Sequenced: PBMCs. This TCR was recovered from a human donor in good health (CMV status not recorded). Some clones in this sample may be carry-over from other donors' samples. The CDR3 DNA reads as TGTGCCAGCAGCTCAAGGTTGGAGACCCAGTACTTC. Its protein product is CASSSRLETQYF.